The next 21 T cell receptor beta chains were all read from a single sample in a study of cytomegalovirus exposure and HLA in healthy donors listed by TCRdb under 2017. The library was made by the immunoSEQ multiplex PCR assay. For the multiplex PCR, a mixture combining 60 forward primers for TCR Vbeta segments and 13 reverse primers for TCR Jbeta segments was used. In its TCRdb copy, this immuneACCESS table keeps in-frame sequences only and misses some clones. Where compared with another copy, unresolved V genes explain less than half of these, and the others have no known cause. The sample has 120,000 to 150,000 clones on record, around 79% of them singletons. Together, the top ten hold around 6.1% of the sample. The sample consisted of PBMCs. These receptors all stem from a man aged 25-40 years in good health and CMV-seropositive.

The chain carries TRBV13 and TRBJ2-7, with TRBD2 matching 9 bases. The CDR3 is 15 amino acids. Germline loops: CDR1 PRHDT, CDR2 FYEKMQ (reference sequence). J was trimmed by 1 base and V by 6 bases; bases with no gene match: 7. The CDR3 DNA is TGTGCCAGCAGAATAGCGGGGGCCCCTTCCTACGAGCAGTACTTC. Residues: CASRIAGAPSYEQYF. Using reference TRBV13 and TRBJ2-7 for the parts outside the CDR3, the full variable domain is AAGVIQSPRHLIKEKRETATLKCYPIPRHDTVYWYQQGPGQDPQFLISFYEKMQSDKGSIPDRFSAQQFSDYHSELNMSSLELGDSALYFCASRIAGAPSYEQYFGPGTRLTVT.

A few counts support this clone. The chain joins TRBV25-1 to TRBJ2-1; 12 bases match TRBD2. Germline values: CDR1 MGHDK, CDR2 SYGVNS. Unmatched junction bases numbered 5, after V lost 9 bases and J lost 5 bases. CDR3 length equals 14 residues. Here the CDR3 DNA reads TGTGCCAGTGAGGGACTAGCGGGCGACAATGAGCAGTTCTTC. It specifies CASEGLAGDNEQFF.

The chain links TRBV20-1 to TRBJ1-1, with D possibly being TRBD1 (5 bases). Germline CDR1 reads DFQATT; CDR2 reads SNEGSKA (reference sequence). The CDR3 sequence is 11 residues long. V was clipped by 3 bases and J by 7 bases, with 9 bases between them. CDR3 sequence: CSASTGLEAFF. The CDR3 DNA sequence: TGCAGTGCTAGTACAGGTCTTGAAGCTTTCTTT.

The gene calls are TRBV28 and TRBJ2-7; D might be TRBD1 (6 bases). The germline V and J ends were trimmed by 2 bases and 3 bases, with 14 bases remaining between them. The germline V gene encodes CDR1 MDHEN and CDR2 SYDVKM. CDR3 length equals 15 residues. CDR3 in amino acids: CASSLRQTGYYEQYF. DNA for the CDR3: TGTGCCAGCAGTTTACGGCAGACAGGATACTACGAGCAGTACTTC.

The rearrangement uses TRBV12-5 and TRBJ1-4, with a tentative D call TRBD1 (6 bases). CDR3 length: 17 residues. Germline V lookup: CDR1 LGHNT, CDR2 FRNRAP. V dropped 2 bases and J dropped 0 bases, with 13 bases sitting between them. CDR3 DNA: TGTGCTAGTGGTTTGCCTACAGGGACCTCAACTAATGAAAAACTGTTTTTT. As protein: CASGLPTGTSTNEKLFF.

This chain uses TRBV14 with TRBJ2-4; D perhaps matches TRBD2 (5 bases). V lost 1 base and J 7 bases, leaving 8 bases between the germline ends. Germline CDR1 reads SGHDN; CDR2 reads FVKESK. The CDR3 is 13 amino acids. The CDR3 is CASSQAGYNIQYF. In nucleotides, the CDR3 is TGTGCCAGCAGCCAAGCGGGGTACAACATTCAGTACTTC.

The V gene is TRBV6-1, the J gene TRBJ1-6; 9 bases agree with TRBD1. Trimming removed 10 bases from V and 8 bases from J; junction bases left unmatched: 3. The CDR3 has 12 amino acids. Germline V lookup: CDR1 MNHNS, CDR2 SASEGT. The CDR3 loop is CATGQGYSPLHF. CDR3 in DNA: TGTGCCACCGGACAGGGGTATTCACCCCTCCACTTT.

Remarks on this clone: At one end the junction does not follow the germline gene, possibly because of a read error. The chain couples TRBV7-9 to TRBJ2-7; D perhaps matches TRBD2 (6 bases). The CDR3 loop spans 15 amino acids. Germline V gene data show CDR1 as SEHNR and CDR2 as FQNEAQ (reference sequence). The CDR3 bases are TGTTCCAGCAGCCAATCTATGGAGGGGCCCTACGAGCAGTACTTC. Protein: CSSSQSMEGPYEQYF.

CDR3 coding DNA: TGTGCCAGCTCACCAAGGGACAGCTTCCCTCAGTACTTC. Amino acids: CASSPRDSFPQYF. The J gene is TRBJ2-7, the V gene TRBV18; 7 bases are shared with TRBD1. The CDR3 extends over 13 amino acids. Unmatched junction bases numbered 8, after V lost 2 bases and J lost 10 bases. Germline V gives CDR1 KGHSH, CDR2 LQKENI.

V is TRBV7-2 and J is TRBJ2-7; 8 bases agree with TRBD1. Germline V gives CDR1 SGHTA, CDR2 FQGNSA. V was clipped by 7 bases and J by 3 bases; unmatched bases: 8. CDR3 length: 14 residues. The CDR3 nucleotides are TGTGCCAGCAAAAGGGACAGGTACTTCTACGAGCAGTACTTC. As protein: CASKRDRYFYEQYF.

The chain carries TRBV19 and TRBJ1-6; D may be TRBD1 (6 bases). This CDR3 is 14 amino acids long. The V gene lost 2 bases and the J gene lost 4 bases, with 6 bases spanning the gap. Germline V gene lookup returns CDR1 LNHDA and CDR2 SQIVND (reference sequence). CDR3 protein: CASSIQGYNSPLHF. CDR3 DNA: TGTGCCAGTAGTATACAGGGGTATAATTCACCCCTCCACTTT.

The chain recombines TRBV11-2 with TRBJ2-2; 9 bases are a match to TRBD2. The CDR3 consists of 15 residues. The J segment lost 3 bases and the V segment lost 3 bases, leaving 2 bases of the junction unmatched. The germline CDR1 and CDR2 sequences are SGHAT and FQNNGV. The CDR3 here is CASSLVAGDTGELFF. The DNA of the CDR3 is TGTGCCAGCAGCTTGGTAGCGGGGGACACCGGGGAGCTGTTTTTT.

This chain links TRBV5-6 with TRBJ1-5; no clear D. Germline V gene sequence: CDR1 SGHDT, CDR2 YYEEEE. The CDR3 loop spans 17 amino acids. Between the trimmed V and J ends, which lost 2 bases and 0 bases, there was a span of 15 bases. CDR3 in amino acids: CASSLSSRLYSNQPQHF. CDR3 nucleotide sequence: TGTGCCAGCAGCTTAAGTAGCCGACTTTATAGCAATCAGCCCCAGCATTTT.

This sequence joins TRBV28 and TRBJ1-6; possible D gene TRBD1, 6 bases. Germline CDR1 MDHEN, CDR2 SYDVKM. V lost 6 bases and J 7 bases, leaving 16 bases between the germline ends. This CDR3 is 15 amino acids long. Here the CDR3 reads CASSPSVGGNSPLHF. As DNA, the CDR3 is TGTGCCAGCAGCCCCTCCGTAGGGGGAAATTCACCCCTCCACTTT. Together with reference TRBV28 and TRBJ1-6, the CDR3 gives the full variable domain: DVKVTQSSRYLVKRTGEKVFLECVQDMDHENMFWYRQDPGLGLRLIYFSYDVKMKEKGDIPEGYSVSREKKERFSLILESASTNQTSMYLCASSPSVGGNSPLHFGNGTRLTVT.

The rearrangement joins TRBV30 to TRBJ2-3; D not certain. Trimming left V 0 bases short and J 0 bases short, with 7 bases between. There are 14 residues in the CDR3. Germline V lookup: CDR1 GTSNPN, CDR2 SVGIG (reference sequence). This chain's CDR3 is CAWSVGISTDTQYF. Written as DNA, the CDR3 is TGTGCCTGGAGTGTCGGTATAAGCACAGATACGCAGTATTTT.

The CDR3 region is CASSFLRSKNQPQHF. CDR3 DNA: TGTGCCAGCAGTTTTCTACGGTCAAAAAATCAGCCCCAGCATTTT. The V call is TRBV28, the J call TRBJ1-5; D is ambiguous. Germline values: CDR1 MDHEN, CDR2 SYDVKM. V shed 3 bases and J shed 4 bases, with 13 bases lying between them. The CDR3 runs 15 residues.

The V and J genes are TRBV7-8 and TRBJ2-7, with TRBD1 identical over 9 bases. The CDR3 contains 15 residues. After removal of 6 bases from V and 7 bases from J, the junction contained 13 bases not matched to a gene. Germline CDR1 is SGHVS and CDR2 is FQNEAQ. The CDR3 loop reads CASRPPGQGLGEQYF. The CDR3 DNA follows: TGTGCCAGCAGGCCTCCGGGACAGGGCTTAGGGGAGCAGTACTTC. The full variable domain, with the rest looked up from reference TRBV7-8 and TRBJ2-7, is GAGVSQSPRYKVAKRGQDVALRCDPISGHVSLFWYQQALGQGPEFLTYFQNEAQLDKSGLPSDRFFAERPEGSVSTLKIQRTQQEDSAVYLCASRPPGQGLGEQYFGPGTRLTVT.

The rearrangement uses TRBV10-2 and TRBJ2-7, with D possibly TRBD2 on 6 matching bases. Germline V gives CDR1 WSHSY, CDR2 SAAADI. The V gene lost 1 base and the J gene lost 4 bases, with 8 bases spanning the gap. CDR3 length: 13 amino acids. The CDR3 DNA reads as TGCGCCAGCAGTGAGTGGGGGGATTACGAGCAGTACTTC. The encoded protein is CASSEWGDYEQYF.

This clone was recorded once. The chain links TRBV6-4 to TRBJ2-3; TRBD1 agrees at 12 bases. The J segment lost 4 bases and the V segment lost 0 bases, leaving 2 bases of the junction unmatched. Per germline, CDR1 MRHNA and CDR2 SNTAGT. The CDR3 has 16 residues. The chain's CDR3 is CASSDSGTGGADTQYF. The CDR3 DNA is TGTGCCAGCAGTGACTCCGGGACAGGGGGCGCAGATACGCAGTATTTT.

The rearrangement links TRBV11-1 to TRBJ2-2; 9 bases align to TRBD2. Germline assignment: CDR1 SGHAT and CDR2 FQDESV (reference sequence). V shed 3 bases and J 4 bases; nucleotides not matched to a gene: 3. The CDR3 length is 15 residues. The CDR3 is CASSFGGRATGELFF. The CDR3, as DNA: TGTGCCAGCAGCTTCGGCGGGAGGGCCACCGGGGAGCTGTTTTTT.

The rearrangement uses TRBV7-9 and TRBJ1-2; tentatively, D is TRBD1 (5 bases). This CDR3 has 15 amino acids. Germline CDR1 reads SEHNR; CDR2 reads FQNEAQ (reference sequence). V shed 4 bases and J shed 0 bases, with 12 bases lying between them. CDR3 sequence: CASSYPGGANYGYTF. CDR3 coding DNA: TGTGCCAGCAGCTACCCCGGGGGAGCTAACTATGGCTACACCTTC.